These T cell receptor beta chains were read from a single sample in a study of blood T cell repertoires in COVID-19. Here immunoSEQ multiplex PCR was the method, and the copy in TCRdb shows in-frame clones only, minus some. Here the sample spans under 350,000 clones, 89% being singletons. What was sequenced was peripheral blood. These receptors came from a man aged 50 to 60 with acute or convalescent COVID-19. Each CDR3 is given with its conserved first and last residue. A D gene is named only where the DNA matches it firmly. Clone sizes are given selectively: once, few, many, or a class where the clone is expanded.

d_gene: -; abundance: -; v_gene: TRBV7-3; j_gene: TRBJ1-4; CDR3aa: CASSRRRNEKLFF; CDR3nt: TGTGCCAGCAGCCGGCGGCGTAATGAAAAACTGTTTTTT
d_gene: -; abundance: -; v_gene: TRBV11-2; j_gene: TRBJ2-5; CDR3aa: CASSLLDRKETQYF; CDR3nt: TGTGCCAGCAGCCTCCTTGACAGAAAAGAGACCCAGTACTTC
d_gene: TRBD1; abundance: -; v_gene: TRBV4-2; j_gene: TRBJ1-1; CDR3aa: CASSPRDREETEAFF; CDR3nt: TGTGCCAGCAGCCCGCGGGACAGGGAAGAGACTGAAGCTTTCTTT
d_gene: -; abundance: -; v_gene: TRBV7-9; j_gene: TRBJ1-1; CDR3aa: CASSLAGGPSMNTEAFF; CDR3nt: TGTGCCAGCAGCTTGGCGGGGGGGCCCAGTATGAACACTGAAGCTTTCTTT
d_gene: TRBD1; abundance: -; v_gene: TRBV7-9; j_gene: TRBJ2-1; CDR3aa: CASSLRDRANNEQFF; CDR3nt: TGTGCCAGCAGCCTCCGGGACAGGGCGAACAATGAGCAGTTCTTC
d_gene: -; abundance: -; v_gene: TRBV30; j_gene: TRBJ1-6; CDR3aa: CAWSSQDSPLHF; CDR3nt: TGTGCCTGGAGTAGTCAGGATTCACCCCTCCACTTT
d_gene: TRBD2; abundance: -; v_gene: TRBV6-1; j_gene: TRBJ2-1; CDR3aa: CASSEVLAGGHNEQFF; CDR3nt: TGTGCCAGCAGTGAAGTTCTAGCGGGGGGACACAATGAGCAGTTCTTC
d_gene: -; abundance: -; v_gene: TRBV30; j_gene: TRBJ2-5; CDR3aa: CAWSSVGGGWETQYF; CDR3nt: TGTGCCTGGAGTTCCGTAGGGGGGGGCTGGGAGACCCAGTACTTC
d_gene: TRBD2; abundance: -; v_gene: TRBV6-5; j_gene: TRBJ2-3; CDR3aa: CASSYEAGGSGTQYF; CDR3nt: TGTGCCAGCAGTTACGAGGCGGGGGGTTCAGGTACGCAGTATTTT
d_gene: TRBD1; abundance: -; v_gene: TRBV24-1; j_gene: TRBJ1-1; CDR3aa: CATSEQGADTEAFF; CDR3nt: TGTGCCACCAGTGAACAGGGGGCTGACACTGAAGCTTTCTTT
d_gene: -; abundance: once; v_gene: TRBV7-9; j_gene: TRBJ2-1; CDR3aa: CASSPILSYSNEQFF; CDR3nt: TGTGCCAGCAGCCCCATACTGTCTTACAGCAATGAGCAGTTCTTC
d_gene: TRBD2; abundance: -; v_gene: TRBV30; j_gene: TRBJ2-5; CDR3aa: CAWNPLPGSGGGTQYF; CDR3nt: TGTGCCTGGAATCCCCTCCCGGGAAGCGGGGGGGGGACCCAGTACTTC
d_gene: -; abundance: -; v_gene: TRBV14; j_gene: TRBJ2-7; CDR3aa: CASSRRSPYEQYF; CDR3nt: TGTGCCAGCAGCCGGAGGTCTCCCTACGAGCAGTACTTC
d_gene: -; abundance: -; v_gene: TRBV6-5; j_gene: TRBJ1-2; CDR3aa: CASNRVGSYGYTF; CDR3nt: TGTGCCAGCAATAGGGTAGGGAGCTATGGCTACACCTTC
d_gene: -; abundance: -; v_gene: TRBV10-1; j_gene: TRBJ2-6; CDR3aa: CASSRGSGANVLTF; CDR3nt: TGCGCCAGCAGCAGGGGATCTGGGGCCAACGTCCTGACTTTC
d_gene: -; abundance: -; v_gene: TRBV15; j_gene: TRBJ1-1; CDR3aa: CATSRDQGNTEAFF; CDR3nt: TGTGCCACCAGCAGAGATCAGGGGAACACTGAAGCTTTCTTT
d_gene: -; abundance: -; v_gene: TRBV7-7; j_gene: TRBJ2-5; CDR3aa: CASSLPIDCPTKETQYF; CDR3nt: TGTGCTAGCAGCTTACCCATAGACTGCCCCACTAAAGAGACCCAGTACTTC
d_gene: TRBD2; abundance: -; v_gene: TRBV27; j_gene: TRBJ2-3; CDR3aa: CASSTPSAGGADTQYF; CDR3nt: TGTGCCAGCAGTACCCCGTCCGCGGGGGGCGCAGATACGCAGTATTTT
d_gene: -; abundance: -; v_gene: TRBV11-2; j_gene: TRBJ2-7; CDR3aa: CASSLFEAEQYF; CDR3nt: TGTGCCAGCAGCTTATTTGAGGCCGAGCAGTACTTC
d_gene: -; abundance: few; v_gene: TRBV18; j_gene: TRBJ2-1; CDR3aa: CASSPGLAGDGEQFF; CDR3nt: TGTGCCAGCTCGCCGGGACTTGCAGGAGATGGTGAGCAGTTCTTC
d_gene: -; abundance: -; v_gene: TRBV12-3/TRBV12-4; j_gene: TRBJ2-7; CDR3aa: CASSLVGSYEQYF; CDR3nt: TGTGCCAGCAGTTTAGTCGGTTCCTACGAGCAGTACTTC
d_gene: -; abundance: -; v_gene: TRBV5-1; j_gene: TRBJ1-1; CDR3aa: CASSLGQTKPNTEAFF; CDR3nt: TGCGCCAGCAGCTTGGGACAGACGAAACCGAACACTGAAGCTTTCTTT
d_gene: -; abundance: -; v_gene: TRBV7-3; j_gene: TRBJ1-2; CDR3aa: CASSSPAGYGYTF; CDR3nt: TGTGCCAGCAGCTCACCGGCAGGCTATGGCTACACCTTC
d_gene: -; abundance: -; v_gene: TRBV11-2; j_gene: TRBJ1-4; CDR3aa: CASSPLQVPNEKLFF; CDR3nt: TGTGCCAGCAGCCCCCTGCAGGTCCCCAATGAAAAACTGTTTTTT
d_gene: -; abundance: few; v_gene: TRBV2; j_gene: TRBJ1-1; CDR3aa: CASSVEGMNTEAFF; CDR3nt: TGTGCCAGCAGTGTAGAGGGCATGAACACTGAAGCTTTCTTT
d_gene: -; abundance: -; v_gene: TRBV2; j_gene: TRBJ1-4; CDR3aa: CASRKGTNEKLFF; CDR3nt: TGTGCCAGCAGAAAGGGGACTAATGAAAAACTGTTTTTT
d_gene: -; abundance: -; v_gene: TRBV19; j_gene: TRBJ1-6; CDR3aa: CASSIGRKARYSPLHF; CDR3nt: TGTGCCAGTAGTATAGGGAGAAAGGCCAGATATTCACCCCTCCACTTT
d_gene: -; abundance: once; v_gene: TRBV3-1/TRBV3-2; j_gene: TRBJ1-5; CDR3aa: CASSQRGSGQPQHF; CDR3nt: TGTGCCAGCAGCCAAAGGGGGTCGGGTCAGCCCCAGCATTTT
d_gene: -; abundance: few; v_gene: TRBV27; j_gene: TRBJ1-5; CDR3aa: CASSLRGQPQHF; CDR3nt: TGTGCCAGCAGCCTCAGGGGACAGCCCCAGCATTTT
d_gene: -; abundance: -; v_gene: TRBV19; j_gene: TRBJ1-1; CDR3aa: CASSIVQGVRNTEAFF; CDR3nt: TGTGCCAGTAGTATAGTACAGGGAGTACGGAACACTGAAGCTTTCTTT
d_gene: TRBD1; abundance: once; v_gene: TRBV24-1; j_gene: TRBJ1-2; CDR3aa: CATDRGPEEYGYTF; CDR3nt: TGTGCCACGGACAGGGGGCCCGAGGAATATGGCTACACCTTC
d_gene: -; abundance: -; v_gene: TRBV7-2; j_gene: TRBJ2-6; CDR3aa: CASSLEGASDPSGANVLTF; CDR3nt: TGTGCCAGCAGCTTAGAAGGAGCTTCAGACCCCTCTGGGGCCAACGTCCTGACTTTC
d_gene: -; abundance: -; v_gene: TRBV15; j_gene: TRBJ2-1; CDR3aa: CATSTLTTFDEQFF; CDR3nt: TGTGCCACCAGCACTCTAACCACCTTCGATGAGCAGTTCTTC
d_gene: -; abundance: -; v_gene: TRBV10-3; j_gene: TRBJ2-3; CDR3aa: CAISESGQTADTQYF; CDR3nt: TGTGCCATCAGTGAGTCGGGGCAGACCGCAGATACGCAGTATTTT
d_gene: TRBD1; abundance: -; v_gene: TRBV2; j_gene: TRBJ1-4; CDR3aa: CASSAVRQGGEKLFF; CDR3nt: TGTGCCAGCAGTGCCGTGCGACAGGGCGGTGAAAAACTGTTTTTT
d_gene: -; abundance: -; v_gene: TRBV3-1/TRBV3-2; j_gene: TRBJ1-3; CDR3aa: CASSTGQAGNTIYF; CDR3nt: TGTGCCAGCAGCACAGGGCAAGCTGGAAACACCATATATTTT
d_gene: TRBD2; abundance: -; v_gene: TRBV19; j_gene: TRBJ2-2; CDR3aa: CASYRASGDTGELFF; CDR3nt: TGTGCCTCATATCGGGCTAGCGGGGACACCGGGGAGCTGTTTTTT
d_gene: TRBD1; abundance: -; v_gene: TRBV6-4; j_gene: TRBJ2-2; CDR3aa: CASSSDRGATGELFF; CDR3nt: TGTGCCAGCAGTTCCGACAGGGGTGCCACCGGGGAGCTGTTTTTT
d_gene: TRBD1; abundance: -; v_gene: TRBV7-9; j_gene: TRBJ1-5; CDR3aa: CASSSTDRGYSNQPQHF; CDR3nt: TGTGCCAGCAGCTCGACTGACAGGGGATATAGCAATCAGCCCCAGCATTTT
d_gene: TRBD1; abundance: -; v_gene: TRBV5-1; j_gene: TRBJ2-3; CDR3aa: CASSRGQGGTDTQYF; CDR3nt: TGCGCCAGCAGCCGCGGACAGGGAGGCACAGATACGCAGTATTTT
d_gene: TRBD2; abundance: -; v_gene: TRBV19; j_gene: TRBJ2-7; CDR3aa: CASSRTSGGSYEQYF; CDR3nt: TGTGCCAGTAGTAGGACTAGCGGGGGCTCCTACGAGCAGTACTTC